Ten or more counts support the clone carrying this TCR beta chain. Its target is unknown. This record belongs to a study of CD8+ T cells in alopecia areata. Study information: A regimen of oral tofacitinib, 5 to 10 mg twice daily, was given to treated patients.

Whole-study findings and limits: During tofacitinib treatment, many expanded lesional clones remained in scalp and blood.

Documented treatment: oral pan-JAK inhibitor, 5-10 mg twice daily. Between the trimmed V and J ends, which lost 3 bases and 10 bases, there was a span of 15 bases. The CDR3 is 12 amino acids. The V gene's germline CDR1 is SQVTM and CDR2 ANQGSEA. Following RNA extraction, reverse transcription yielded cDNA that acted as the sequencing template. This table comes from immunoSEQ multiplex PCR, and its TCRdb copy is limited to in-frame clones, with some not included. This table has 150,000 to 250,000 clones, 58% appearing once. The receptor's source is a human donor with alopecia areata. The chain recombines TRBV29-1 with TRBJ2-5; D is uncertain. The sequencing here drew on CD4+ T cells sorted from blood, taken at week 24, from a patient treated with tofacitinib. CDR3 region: CSVEGRTGVQYF. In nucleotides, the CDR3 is TGCAGCGTTGAGGGCAGGACCGGAGTCCAGTACTTC.